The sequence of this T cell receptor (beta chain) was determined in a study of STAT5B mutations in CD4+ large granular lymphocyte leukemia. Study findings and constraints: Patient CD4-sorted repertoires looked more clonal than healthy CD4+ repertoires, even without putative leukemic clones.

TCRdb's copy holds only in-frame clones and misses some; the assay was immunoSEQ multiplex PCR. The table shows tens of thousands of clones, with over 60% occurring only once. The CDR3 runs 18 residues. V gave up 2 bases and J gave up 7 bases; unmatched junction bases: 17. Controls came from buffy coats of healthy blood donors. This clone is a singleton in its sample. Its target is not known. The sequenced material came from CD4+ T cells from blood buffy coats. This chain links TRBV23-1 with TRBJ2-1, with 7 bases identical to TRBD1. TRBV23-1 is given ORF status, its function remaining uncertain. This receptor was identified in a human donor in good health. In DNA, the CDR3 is TGCGCCAGCAGTCAAATGAGACAGGGACCAAAGCGGACGAATGAGCAGTTCTTC. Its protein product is CASSQMRQGPKRTNEQFF.